This T cell receptor beta chain derives from a study of persistence of HIV-infected CD4 T cells. The wider study: The sample holds CD4+ T cells responsive to CMV or HIV-1 Gag. Study-level findings and limits: TCRbeta richness was lower in CMV- and Gag-responding cells than in anti-CD3/anti-CD28-responding cells.

Germline lookup yields CDR1 SGHNT and CDR2 YYREEE (reference sequence). The CDR3 is 14 residues long. V lost 2 bases, J lost 5 bases, and 12 bases lay in between. Cells were stimulated with CMV-infected fibroblast lysates at roughly 9.1 ug/mL. Sorted nonresponding memory CD4+ T cells were CD40L-negative, CD69-negative, CD45RO-high. This was the immunoSEQ version 4 assay in survey mode. This table comes from immunoSEQ multiplex PCR, and its TCRdb copy is limited to in-frame clones, with some not included. The data show about 33,000 clones, 82% seen once. Concerning this clone: Its antigen is unidentified.

The receptor comes from an adult woman with HIV who was CMV-seropositive. The J gene is TRBJ2-3, the V gene TRBV5-4, with a possible D match to TRBD1 (6 bases). Here the sequenced sample was CD4+ T cells sorted from PBMCs after 18-hour stimulation, taken from a patient who received antiretroviral therapy. The CDR3 spells CASSLQGFKDTQYF. DNA of the CDR3: TGTGCCAGCAGCTTACAGGGATTCAAAGATACGCAGTATTTT.